Listed below are T cell receptor beta chains from one sample, sequenced in a study of PD-L1 blockade in urothelial cancer. Assay: immunoSEQ multiplex PCR; the TCRdb copy retains only in-frame clones and omits some. Of approximately 32,000 clones listed, around 82% were seen once; the top ten hold about 6.8%. Here the sequenced sample was PBMCs, taken around atezolizumab (anti-PD-L1) treatment. The receptors derive from a man between 60 and 75 years old with urothelial cancer. Each CDR3 is given with its conserved first and last residue. Fields, in order: J gene, D gene, V gene, clone size, CDR3 DNA, CDR3 protein. D genes are given only for firm matches. Clone size appears in some rows only: once, few, many, or a class for an expanded clone.

>TRBJ2-5|NA|TRBV6-6|NA
TGTGCCAGCAGTTACTCGGCACAGCCCGATCCGGAGACCCAGTACTTC
CASSYSAQPDPETQYF
>TRBJ1-6|NA|TRBV10-2|NA
TGCGCCAGCAGTGCCGTGAGGAATTCACCCCTCCACTTT
CASSAVRNSPLHF
>TRBJ2-1|NA|TRBV2|NA
TGTGCCAGCAGTGAAGTTTCTAGCACTTTTTACAATGAGCAGTTCTTC
CASSEVSSTFYNEQFF
>TRBJ2-7|TRBD2|TRBV7-2|few
TGTGCCAGCAGCGGACTAGCGGGGGTTTACGAGCAGTACTTC
CASSGLAGVYEQYF
>TRBJ1-2|TRBD1|TRBV9|NA
TGTGCCAGCAGCGTAACCGGGACAGGGGACGACTATGGCTACACCTTC
CASSVTGTGDDYGYTF
>TRBJ2-5|TRBD1|TRBV5-4|NA
TGTGCCAGCAGCTTGGGTTTGGGACAGGGGGAAGAGACCCAGTACTTC
CASSLGLGQGEETQYF
>TRBJ2-7|NA|TRBV7-9|NA
TGTGCCAGCAGCTTAGGACAGGATCCCTCCTACGAGCAGTACTTC
CASSLGQDPSYEQYF
>TRBJ2-7|TRBD1|TRBV15|NA
TGTGCCACCAGCAGAGAACAGGGGGCGTCATACGAGCAGTACTTC
CATSREQGASYEQYF
>TRBJ2-3|NA|TRBV6-1|NA
TGTGCCAGCAGTGCGGGAGCCACGCAGTATTTT
CASSAGATQYF
>TRBJ2-5|NA|TRBV5-4|NA
TGTGCCAGCAGCTTGGACGTGGGGGGGCTGACAGAGACCCAGTACTTC
CASSLDVGGLTETQYF
>TRBJ1-1|TRBD1|TRBV7-9|NA
TGTGCCAGCAGCTCTTGGACAGGGTGGGCTGAAGCTTTCTTT
CASSSWTGWAEAFF
>TRBJ2-5|NA|TRBV5-6|NA
TGTGCCAGCAGCTTTGGGCAGTTACTGCAAGAGACCCAGTACTTC
CASSFGQLLQETQYF
>TRBJ1-5|NA|TRBV2|once
TGTGCCAGCAGTGAAGCAGGCAGGCTAAATCAGCCCCAGCATTTT
CASSEAGRLNQPQHF
>TRBJ2-1|NA|TRBV4-1|NA
TGCGCCAGCAGCCAGTGGGGGGGCAGTTACAATGAGCAGTTCTTC
CASSQWGGSYNEQFF
>TRBJ2-5|NA|TRBV5-1|NA
TGCGCCAGCAGCTTGGGGGGGGGACAGGAGGAGACCCAGTACTTC
CASSLGGGQEETQYF
>TRBJ2-7|TRBD2|TRBV2|few
TGTGCCAGCAGTGAATATGAACAGGGGACTAGCCTCTTC
CASSEYEQGTSLF
>TRBJ1-3|TRBD1|TRBV28|few
TGTGCCAGCAGTTCGCCAGGGGGTTCCTCTGGAAACACCATATATTTT
CASSSPGGSSGNTIYF
>TRBJ1-1|NA|TRBV2|few
TGTGCCAGCAGCCTCAGGGCAGGAGCCATGAACACTGAAGCTTTCTTT
CASSLRAGAMNTEAFF
>TRBJ2-7|NA|TRBV23-1|NA
TGCGCCATCAAGGGCTCCCCCCGGGGGAGGAACGAGCAGTACTTC
CAIKGSPRGRNEQYF
>TRBJ2-7|NA|TRBV4-1|once
TGCGCCAGCAGCCAAGTAGTGGGCGTCAGCTCCTACGAGCAGTACTTC
CASSQVVGVSSYEQYF
>TRBJ2-5|TRBD2|TRBV25-1|NA
TGTGCCAGCAGCGCACGGTTGGGGGGGGGAGAGACCCAGTACTTC
CASSARLGGGETQYF
>TRBJ1-1|NA|TRBV30|NA
TGTGCCTGGAGTTTACCGGGACAAGGGAACACTGAAGCTTTCTTT
CAWSLPGQGNTEAFF
>TRBJ2-7|TRBD1|TRBV19|once
TGTGCCAGTAGTCCATTCACAGGGGAAGGCTCCTACGAGCAGTACTTC
CASSPFTGEGSYEQYF
>TRBJ1-2|NA|TRBV21-1|few
TGTGCCAGCAGCAAAAGCTGTGGGGACAGGGTTAGCTATGGCTACACCTTC
CASSKSCGDRVSYGYTF
>TRBJ1-6|NA|TRBV7-8|once
TGTGCCAGCAGCCTCGCGGGGTTGAGAGATTCACCCCTCCACTTT
CASSLAGLRDSPLHF